These 26 T cell receptor beta chains came from one sample sequenced in a study of human T cells and chemical hapten exposure (dated by TCRdb to the early 2020s). Preparation of the library involved RACE. The run used a NextSeq 500. The raw public reads went through TCRdb reprocessing: fastp at Q25, MiXCR clone calling, in-frame beta chains kept. Rows matching on CDR3 protein sequence are summarized as one entry with the most common DNA and genes. A total of about 340,000 distinct CDR3 sequences appear in this sample, under 8% of them only once. Roughly 7.9% of the sample lies in the top ten. In light of the paper, this sample's time point label describes: patch test 1, 2 weeks after DPC sensitization. Read against the paper, the sample's treatment or condition label means: therapeutic diphenylcyclopropenone sensitization with weekly scalp DPC. The material was whole blood, obtained in connection with sensitization to the hapten diphenylcyclopropenone (DPC). These receptors all come from a woman aged 18 to 35 with alopecia areata. Some clones in this sample may be carry-over from other donors' samples.

The V and J genes are TRBV2 and TRBJ1-2; 9 nucleotides align to TRBD1. The J segment lost 6 bases and the V segment lost 9 bases, leaving 2 bases of the junction unmatched. Germline-derived CDR1 and CDR2 are SNHLY and FYNNEI. The length of the CDR3 is 11 residues. The CDR3 region has the DNA TGTGCCAGTAGGACAGGGGATGGCTACACCTTC. It yields the protein CASRTGDGYTF.

This clonotype appeared many times. The J gene is TRBJ2-7, the V gene TRBV6-5, with D possibly being TRBD1 (6 bases). Trimming cost V 0 bases and J 2 bases, with 11 bases left between them. This CDR3 region has 15 residues. Looked up from germline, CDR1 is MNHEY and CDR2 is SVGAGI. This CDR3 reads CASSYSKGGAYEQYF. The CDR3 DNA follows: TGTGCCAGCAGTTACTCGAAAGGGGGTGCCTACGAGCAGTACTTC.

This chain connects TRBV7-2 to TRBJ2-3; the D gene is possibly TRBD1 (5 bases). Germline assignment: CDR1 SGHTA and CDR2 FQGNSA. The V end lost 2 bases, the J end lost 5 bases, and 14 bases lay between the germline ends. This CDR3 is built from 15 residues. CDR3 nucleotide sequence: TGTGCCAGCAGCTTAATGGGGCAGTGGGGAGATACGCAGTATTTT. Translated, it gives CASSLMGQWGDTQYF.

The chain carries TRBV4-3 and TRBJ2-7; the D is unclear. The germline CDR1 and CDR2 sequences are LGHNA and YSLEER. Trimming took off 0 bases at V and 0 bases at J, with 9 bases between the two ends. This CDR3 has 15 residues. The CDR3, as DNA: TGCGCCAGCAGCCAAGATGGTTCGTCCTCCTACGAGCAGTACTTC. Translating gives CASSQDGSSSYEQYF.

The genes are TRBV12-3 or TRBV12-4 and TRBJ1-3, with a possible D match to TRBD1 (6 bases). The CDR3 has 14 residues. The germline V and J ends were trimmed by 4 bases and 4 bases, with 11 bases remaining between them. CDR3 protein: CASSSTGQGNTIYF. The CDR3 region has the DNA TGTGCCAGCAGTTCCACCGGACAGGGAAACACCATATATTTT.

The rearrangement links TRBV2 to TRBJ2-1, with 14 bases aligning to TRBD2. The trim removed 8 bases at V and 8 bases at J, leaving 8 bases unmatched. Germline V gene sequence: CDR1 SNHLY, CDR2 FYNNEI. The CDR3 extends over 15 amino acids. The CDR3 is CASRRTSGGLDEQFF. CDR3 bases: TGTGCCAGCCGACGGACTAGCGGGGGGTTGGATGAGCAGTTCTTC.

Comment on this clonotype: This sequence may be a read error, since a much larger clone differs from it by one base. The CDR3 reads CASSYSAGRGDGYTF. In nucleotides, the CDR3 is TGTGCCAGCAGTTACTCGGCAGGAAGGGGAGATGGCTACACCTTC. The chain carries TRBV6-2 or TRBV6-3 and TRBJ1-2; tentatively, D is TRBD1 (5 bases). Between the trimmed V and J ends, which lost 0 bases and 6 bases, there was a span of 14 bases. From germline, CDR1 is MNHEY and CDR2 SVGEGT. This CDR3 comprises 15 residues.

This clonotype was seen a few times. The V and J genes are TRBV7-2 and TRBJ2-1; 7 positions match TRBD2. Germline CDR1 SGHTA, CDR2 FQGNSA. Losses at the gene ends were 5 bases for V and 5 bases for J; bases not matched to a gene: 12. This CDR3 has 16 residues. CDR3 loop: CASSARDLRGDNEQFF. CDR3 DNA sequence: TGTGCCAGCAGCGCCCGGGATCTCCGGGGGGACAATGAGCAGTTCTTC.

The chain couples TRBV9 to TRBJ1-1; D might be TRBD1 (5 bases). Germline V CDR1 and CDR2: SGDLS, YYNGEE. V was cut by 6 bases and J by 8 bases, with 20 bases left in between. The CDR3 runs to 14 residues. CDR3 region: CASTTGRGDKEAFF. Written as DNA, the CDR3 is TGTGCCAGCACCACAGGAAGGGGAGACAAGGAAGCTTTCTTT.

The chain joins TRBV6-5 to TRBJ2-2, with D uncertain. The CDR3 is made up of 14 amino acids. Trimming stripped 7 bases from V and 1 base from J, with 10 bases between. The V gene's germline CDR1 is MNHEY and CDR2 SVGAGI. The CDR3 sequence is CASTLTENTGELFF. CDR3 coding DNA: TGTGCCAGCACCTTGACTGAGAACACCGGGGAGCTGTTTTTT.

This rearrangement joins TRBV5-1 to TRBJ1-1; possibly TRBD1 for D (5 bases). Trimming left V 0 bases short and J 4 bases short, with 13 bases between. CDR1 and CDR2 (germline): SGHRS, YFSETQ. The CDR3 sequence is 15 residues long. The CDR3 region has the DNA TGCGCCAGCAGCTTGGGCCAATATGGGGGCACTGAAGCTTTCTTT. This codes for CASSLGQYGGTEAFF.

DNA for the CDR3: TGTGCCAGCAGCCAAGTAAAACTGTTTTTT. Translated: CASSQVKLFF. The chain uses TRBV3-2 and TRBJ1-4. TRBV3-2 is termed a pseudogene. CDR3 length equals 10 residues.

In its sample, this clonotype was seen many times. The V call is TRBV7-2, the J call TRBJ2-3, with D perhaps matching TRBD1 (6 bases). The CDR3 loop spans 14 amino acids. Germline V gene sequence: CDR1 SGHTA, CDR2 FQGNSA. V was pared by 2 bases and J by 9 bases, with 15 bases between. The CDR3 here is CASSLFRTAVTQYF. The CDR3 DNA sequence: TGTGCCAGCAGCTTATTTAGGACAGCAGTAACGCAGTATTTT.

This clonotype has a count of ten or more. V is TRBV4-3 and J is TRBJ1-6; D not certain. The V end was cut by 1 base, the J end by 8 bases, with 12 bases between. Germline V gene data show CDR1 as LGHNA and CDR2 as YSLEER. The CDR3 has 15 residues. The CDR3, as DNA: TGCGCCAGCAGCCAAGTGACGACGGACTATTCACCCCTCCACTTT. It codes for CASSQVTTDYSPLHF.

The rearrangement uses TRBV14 and TRBJ2-3; D ambiguous. CDR3 length: 16 residues. Germline V gene lookup returns CDR1 SGHDN and CDR2 FVKESK. The V end lost 1 base, the J end lost 3 bases, and 14 bases lay between the germline ends. CDR3 bases: TGTGCCAGCAGCCAAGGGGCGAGTCCCATAACAGATACGCAGTATTTT. It encodes CASSQGASPITDTQYF.

This clonotype was detected many times. The V call is TRBV5-5, the J call TRBJ1-2, with D tentatively TRBD1 (5 bases). The CDR3 is 12 residues long. The V end lost 7 bases, the J end lost 4 bases, and 11 bases lay between the germline ends. Germline lookup yields CDR1 SGHKS and CDR2 YYEKEE (reference sequence). The chain's CDR3 is CASSGRFYGYTF. For the CDR3, the DNA is TGTGCCAGCTCGGGGCGGTTCTATGGCTACACCTTC. Full variable domain (rest looked up from reference TRBV5-5 and TRBJ1-2): DAGVTQSPTHLIKTRGQQVTLRCSPISGHKSVSWYQQVLGQGPQFIFQYYEKEERGRGNFPDRFSARQFPNYSSELNVNALLLGDSALYLCASSGRFYGYTFGSGTRLTVV.

This clonotype was observed a handful of times. The V call is TRBV2, the J call TRBJ2-7; D ambiguous. V was trimmed by 6 bases and J by 2 bases, leaving 11 bases between them. Germline assignment: CDR1 SNHLY and CDR2 FYNNEI. The CDR3 runs 13 residues. The CDR3 here is CASSPGPAYEQYF. CDR3 coding DNA: TGTGCCAGCAGCCCTGGTCCGGCCTACGAGCAGTACTTC.

The table lists this clonotype with a few counts. The chain uses TRBV18 and TRBJ2-3; D is perhaps TRBD1 (6 bases). CDR3 length: 16 amino acids. The germline CDR1 and CDR2 sequences are KGHSH and LQKENI. The V end was cut by 1 base, the J end by 5 bases, with 16 bases between. CDR3 residues: CASSPLGAGARDTQYF. Written as DNA, the CDR3 is TGTGCCAGCTCACCACTGGGCGCAGGGGCGAGAGATACGCAGTATTTT.

The chain couples TRBV3-1 to TRBJ2-1; 7 bases agree with TRBD2. The junction had 6 bases not matched to a gene; V was cut back by 6 bases and J by 7 bases. This CDR3 comprises 13 residues. Germline CDR1 reads LGHDT; CDR2 reads YNNKEL (reference sequence). For the CDR3, the DNA is TGTGCCAGCAGTACGGCAGCGGGGAATGAGCAGTTCTTC. Its translation: CASSTAAGNEQFF.

This clonotype was observed at least ten times. The chain uses TRBV20-1 and TRBJ1-3; a weak D match, TRBD1 (6 bases). This CDR3 region has 13 residues. V was cut by 5 bases and J by 5 bases, with 13 bases left in between. In germline, CDR1 is DFQATT, CDR2 SNEGSKA (reference sequence). The CDR3, as DNA: TGCAGTGCTCCCGGACAGCTTAGAAACACCATATATTTT. Protein product: CSAPGQLRNTIYF.

This chain joins TRBV6-5 and TRBJ2-7; D is perhaps TRBD1 or TRBD2 (6 bases each). Trimming shortened V by 2 bases and J by 5 bases, and 10 bases separated the two germline ends. The V gene's germline CDR1 is MNHEY and CDR2 SVGAGI. The CDR3 is 13 amino acids. The CDR3 here is CASSYGGRDEQYF. CDR3 DNA sequence: TGTGCCAGCAGTTACGGGGGGCGGGACGAGCAGTACTTC.

CDR3 residues: CASSLAGGEVNTEAFF. The CDR3 DNA follows: TGTGCCAGCAGTTTAGCAGGGGGCGAGGTGAACACTGAAGCTTTCTTT. The chain joins TRBV27 to TRBJ1-1, with 8 bases fitting TRBD1. The CDR3 has 16 residues. Germline V gives CDR1 MNHEY, CDR2 SMNVEV (reference sequence). Losses at the gene ends were 2 bases for V and 0 bases for J; bases not matched to a gene: 5.

This clonotype was observed a few times. The chain has TRBV3-1 and TRBJ2-1; D may be TRBD2 (5 bases). Germline CDR1 reads LGHDT; CDR2 reads YNNKEL (reference sequence). CDR3 length: 18 amino acids. V was cut by 0 bases and J by 2 bases, with 17 bases left in between. The CDR3 is CASSQDFTGILAYNEQFF. The CDR3, as DNA: TGTGCCAGCAGCCAAGATTTTACGGGGATCTTGGCCTACAATGAGCAGTTCTTC.

This clonotype occurred many times. The chain uses TRBV6-2 or TRBV6-3 and TRBJ1-6, with 7 nucleotides matching TRBD1. V gave up 4 bases and J gave up 2 bases; unmatched junction bases: 2. Germline-derived CDR1 and CDR2 are MNHEY and SVGEGT. The CDR3 consists of 15 residues. CDR3 sequence (DNA): TGTGCCAGCAGTTCCGGGACAGCCTATAATTCACCCCTCCACTTT. Its protein product is CASSSGTAYNSPLHF.

The sample holds a few counts of this clonotype. V and J are TRBV7-6 and TRBJ2-3; 9 bases map to TRBD2. The CDR3 sequence is 14 residues long. CDR1 SGHVS and CDR2 FNYEAQ come from the germline V gene. V lost 1 base and J lost 6; bases outside the gene matches: 2. The CDR3 DNA reads as TGTGCCAGCAGCTTAGGCGGGGGGGTTGATACGCAGTATTTT. Its translation: CASSLGGGVDTQYF.

The CDR3 nucleotides are TGTGCCAGCAGGCCCTCAGGGGGCGGAAACACCATATATTTT. Residues: CASRPSGGGNTIYF. The V call is TRBV6-6, the J call TRBJ1-3, with 8 bases aligning to TRBD1. The CDR3 has 14 amino acids. CDR1 is MNHNY, CDR2 SVGAGI, per germline (reference sequence). After removal of 6 bases from V and 4 bases from J, the junction contained 5 bases not matched to a gene.